This T cell receptor beta chain appears in the sequencing data of a study of technical replicates of blood from several donors. Assay used: immunoSEQ multiplex PCR; TCRdb lists only in-frame clones, some missing. The data hold about 70,000 clones, with around 94% observed a single time. The material sequenced was T cells isolated from PBMCs. This sequence originates from a human donor in good health.

The CDR3 coding sequence is TGTGCCAGCAGCCAAGGGTACGGTAACTATGGCTACACCTTC. As protein: CASSQGYGNYGYTF. The chain joins TRBV14 to TRBJ1-2; D remains ambiguous. The CDR3 has 14 amino acids. The V gene lost 1 base and the J gene lost 1 base, with 7 bases spanning the gap. Germline-derived CDR1 and CDR2 are SGHDN and FVKESK. Supplemented by reference TRBV14 and TRBJ1-2, the full variable domain reads EAGVTQFPSHSVIEKGQTVTLRCDPISGHDNLYWYRRVMGKEIKFLLHFVKESKQDESGMPNNRFLAERTGGTYSTLKVQPAELEDSGVYFCASSQGYGNYGYTFGSGTRLTVV.